These T cell receptor beta chains were read from a single sample in a study of T-cell memory formation after mild COVID-19. TCRdb itself ran the 5' RACE reads through MiXCR, one entry per CDR3 protein. The profile covers about 390,000 distinct CDR3 sequences, with approximately 16% appearing a single time and around a fifth taken by the ten largest. What was sequenced was PBMCs or a T cell subset sorted from them (not recorded which). These receptors were obtained from a man aged 18 to 29 who had mild COVID-19 (a few samples of this study predate the infection). Cell type and time point are not known. Each CDR3 is given with its conserved first and last residue. A D gene is named only where the DNA matches it firmly. The size field is filled for only some rows; it gives once, few, many or a size class.

TGCAGTGCAGGTCTAGCGGGGGACTCCTACGAGCAGTACTTC	CSAGLAGDSYEQYF	NA	TRBD2	14	TRBJ2-7	TRBV20-1
TGTGCCAGCAGTAAGTCCGGGCAGGGGACAGATACGCAGTATTTT	CASSKSGQGTDTQYF	NA	NA	15	TRBJ2-3	TRBV3-1
TGTGCCAGCAGCTTAGGGGCCGGGGGGACTAAAGAGACCCAGTACTTC	CASSLGAGGTKETQYF	NA	TRBD2	16	TRBJ2-5	TRBV7-9
TGTGCCAGCAGACGAAGCGGAGGGGACACTGAAGCTTTCTTT	CASRRSGGDTEAFF	NA	NA	14	TRBJ1-1	TRBV6-5
TGCAGCGTTGGATGGGGGGCCGCTGAAAAACTGTTTTTT	CSVGWGAAEKLFF	few	NA	13	TRBJ1-4	TRBV29-1
TGTGCCAGCAGTTACTCGACAGGGCCCCGCTCCCTCCACTTT	CASSYSTGPRSLHF	NA	TRBD1	14	TRBJ1-6	TRBV6-5
TGTGCCAGCAGCTTTACCACTGAAGCTTTCTTT	CASSFTTEAFF	few	NA	11	TRBJ1-1	TRBV5-6
TGTGCCACCAGCAGAGGCAGGGGGACGGGTAATTCACCCCTCCACTTT	CATSRGRGTGNSPLHF	few	TRBD1	16	TRBJ1-6	TRBV15
TGTGCCACCAGCAGAGGGGGGGACGACTTGGAGCAGTACTTC	CATSRGGDDLEQYF	NA	NA	14	TRBJ2-7	TRBV15
TGCGCCAGCAGTGAAAGCCAGGCGTATGGCTACACCTTC	CASSESQAYGYTF	NA	NA	13	TRBJ1-2	TRBV10-1
TGCAGTGCTAGGGGGGGGGACTATGGCTACACCTTC	CSARGGDYGYTF	NA	NA	12	TRBJ1-2	TRBV20-1
TGTGCCAGCAGCTTATTAGGGATGGGGGGCGGTCAGAGCTCCTATAATTCACCCCTCCACTTT	CASSLLGMGGGQSSYNSPLHF	few	NA	21	TRBJ1-6	TRBV7-9
TGCGCCAGCAGCTACGCGACAGGCGAGGGCACTGAAGCTTTCTTT	CASSYATGEGTEAFF	NA	NA	15	TRBJ1-1	TRBV5-1
TGTGCCAGCAGCCGGACTAGCGGGGGGTCCTCCTACAATGAGCAGTTCTTC	CASSRTSGGSSYNEQFF	few	TRBD2	17	TRBJ2-1	TRBV27
TGTGCCAGCTCACCAGAGGACGGATACTATGGCTACACCTTC	CASSPEDGYYGYTF	many	NA	14	TRBJ1-2	TRBV18
TGCGCCAGCAGCTTGGCGGGGACTAGCGCCGAGCAGTACTTC	CASSLAGTSAEQYF	NA	TRBD2	14	TRBJ2-7	TRBV5-1
TGTGCCAGCAGTTTACTAGCGGGGGTCTCGATAGATACGCAGTATTTT	CASSLLAGVSIDTQYF	few	TRBD2	16	TRBJ2-3	TRBV27
TGCGCCAGCAGCTTGGAAGCTGGGGCCAACGTCCTGACTTTC	CASSLEAGANVLTF	many	NA	14	TRBJ2-6	TRBV5-1
TGTGCCAGCAGCTTAGTACGGGGGGGCACAGATACGCAGTATTTT	CASSLVRGGTDTQYF	many	TRBD2	15	TRBJ2-3	TRBV7-2
TGTGCCAGCAGCCCTGGGGAGGGCCCTGAAGCTTTCTTT	CASSPGEGPEAFF	NA	NA	13	TRBJ1-1	TRBV7-9
TGTGCCAGCAGCTCACGCCGACAGTTATACGAGCAGTACTTC	CASSSRRQLYEQYF	NA	NA	14	TRBJ2-7	TRBV7-9
TGCAGCGCACAGGAGGGGGATCAGCCCCAGCATTTT	CSAQEGDQPQHF	NA	NA	12	TRBJ1-5	TRBV29-1
TGTGCCAGCAGTTCTCCTCTGTCGAAAGCTTTCTTT	CASSSPLSKAFF	few	NA	12	TRBJ1-1	TRBV28
TGTGCCAGCAGCCTCGGACTAGCGTGGCAGTTCTTC	CASSLGLAWQFF	NA	TRBD2	12	TRBJ2-1	TRBV7-2
TGCAGCGTAACCCAGGGGGGAAGAGCTAACTATGGCTACACCTTC	CSVTQGGRANYGYTF	NA	TRBD1	15	TRBJ1-2	TRBV29-1